This T cell receptor (beta chain) emerged from a study of regulatory T cells. Study-wide results and caveats: Hydrophobic residues at CDR3 positions 6 and 7 were enriched in conventional CD4+ T cells of CD3G-deficient patients.

This clone was counted between two and nine times. No antigen is known for it. The primer mix had 52 TRBV and 13 TRBJ primers. The assay was immunoSEQ multiplex PCR, and TCRdb's table has in-frame clones only and misses some. The sample lists approximately 31,000 clones; over 90% were seen once. Germline values: CDR1 MDHEN, CDR2 SYDVKM. The CDR3 totals 12 residues. V gave up 6 bases and J gave up 7 bases, with 10 bases separating them. This clonotype was sampled from a child aged 2 to 15 with CD3G deficiency. Sample: conventional CD4+ T cells sorted from blood. This chain links TRBV28 with TRBJ1-5; D is unresolved. For the CDR3, the DNA is TGTGCCAGCAGCGGGTTGGGGCAGCCCCAGCATTTT. Residues: CASSGLGQPQHF.